The clone carrying this TCR beta chain came up once. No antigen is known for it. TCRdb's copy holds only in-frame clones and misses some; the assay was immunoSEQ multiplex PCR. Of 65,000 to 80,000 clones listed, approximately 84% were seen once; the top ten hold approximately 1.3%. This entry comes from a study of T cells in localized non-small cell lung cancer. Study-level points and caveats: Heterogeneity cannot be ruled out, as sequencing used one tumor region only. Uninvolved nearby lung showed the greatest T cell clonality, exceeding that found in tumor.

Germline CDR1 SGHRS, CDR2 YFSETQ. This CDR3 spans 12 amino acids. The V gene lost 3 bases and the J gene lost 3 bases, with 6 bases spanning the gap. Source: peripheral blood, taken before any cancer treatment. The receptor's source is an older female donor with stage I lung adenocarcinoma. The J gene is TRBJ1-2, the V gene TRBV5-1, with D unclear. CDR3 bases: TGCGCCAGCAGCTCCGGGGACTATGGCTACACCTTC. This encodes CASSSGDYGYTF.